The 28 T cell receptor beta chains given below trace back to one sample, sequenced in a study of blood T cell repertoires in COVID-19. TCRdb's copy holds only in-frame clones and misses some; the assay was immunoSEQ multiplex PCR. In the table there are a few hundred thousand clones, over 75% of which are singletons. Sequenced material: PBMCs or T cells enriched from blood (not recorded which). The receptors originated from a man between 25 and 39 years old who had recovered from COVID-19.

The gene calls are TRBV7-4 and TRBJ2-7; a possible D gene is TRBD1 (6 bases). Germline V CDR1 and CDR2: SGHVT, SQSDAQ. This CDR3 has 14 amino acids. Trimming took off 4 bases at V and 3 bases at J, with 13 bases between the two ends. This chain's CDR3 is CASSCPDSIYEQYF. CDR3 bases: TGTGCCAGCAGCTGCCCGGACAGCATCTACGAGCAGTACTTC.

This rearrangement joins TRBV29-1 to TRBJ2-3, with TRBD2 as a possible D gene (6 bases). Trimming took 7 bases from V and 0 from J, leaving 11 bases between them. This CDR3 region has 13 residues. Germline CDR1 and CDR2: SQVTM and ANQGSEA. CDR3 DNA: TGCAGCGGAACTAGCCATAGCACAGATACGCAGTATTTT. It codes for CSGTSHSTDTQYF.

The chain recombines TRBV30 with TRBJ1-1; no clear D. The ends were cut back, 0 bases at V and 1 base at J, with 18 bases in the middle. The CDR3 sequence is 17 residues long. Per germline, CDR1 GTSNPN and CDR2 SVGIG (reference sequence). In DNA form, the CDR3 reads TGTGCCTGGAGTGTATCCTGGGCTCGCACAGAGAACACTGAAGCTTTCTTT. Protein: CAWSVSWARTENTEAFF.

Worth noting for this clone: An end of the junction differs from the germline gene, which may be a read error. This sequence joins TRBV4-1 and TRBJ2-7, with 7 bases lining up with TRBD1. The CDR3 length is 15 residues. CDR1 and CDR2 (germline): MGHRA, YSYEKL. This CDR3 is CASSQDSYLRDRNQF. The CDR3 DNA is TGCGCCAGCAGCCAAGATTCTTACCTCCGGGACAGAAATCAATTC.

The chain uses TRBV29-1 and TRBJ1-1; 12 nucleotides match TRBD1. V was clipped by 3 bases and J by 6 bases; unmatched bases: 2. Germline values: CDR1 SQVTM, CDR2 ANQGSEA. This CDR3 has 13 residues. CDR3 sequence (DNA): TGCAGCGTTGACGGGACAGGGGGCTCTGAAGCTTTCTTT. Its protein product is CSVDGTGGSEAFF.

The CDR3 region has the DNA TGTGCCAGCAGCTCGGTAGCGGGAGAGGTAGATACGCAGTATTTT. Translated: CASSSVAGEVDTQYF. The chain combines TRBV7-9 with TRBJ2-3; 9 bases are a match to TRBD2. The CDR3 is made up of 15 amino acids. Germline values: CDR1 SEHNR, CDR2 FQNEAQ (reference sequence). Trimming removed 4 bases from V and 5 bases from J; junction bases left unmatched: 7.

The chain links TRBV10-3 to TRBJ2-1; perhaps TRBD2 as D (6 bases). Per the germline V gene, CDR1 is ENHRY and CDR2 is SYGVKD. The CDR3 contains 15 residues. V gave up 7 bases and J gave up 4 bases, with 17 bases separating them. CDR3 amino acids: CAITPTWGEYNEQFF. CDR3 nucleotide sequence: TGTGCCATCACCCCCACTTGGGGGGAGTACAATGAGCAGTTCTTC.

V and J are TRBV7-2 and TRBJ1-1; D not resolved. Looked up from germline, CDR1 is SGHTA and CDR2 is FQGNSA. Trimming took off 5 bases at V and 1 base at J, with 8 bases between the two ends. CDR3 length: 13 residues. The CDR3 spells CASSAGPNTEAFF. The DNA for the CDR3 is TGTGCCAGCAGCGCGGGCCCGAACACTGAAGCTTTCTTT. The entire variable domain, with the rest obtained from reference TRBV7-2 and TRBJ1-1, is as follows: GAGVSQSPSNKVTEKGKDVELRCDPISGHTALYWYRQSLGQGLEFLIYFQGNSAPDKSGLPSDRFSAERTGGSVSTLTIQRTQQEDSAVYLCASSAGPNTEAFFGQGTRLTVV.

The chain joins TRBV5-1 to TRBJ1-4; the D gene is possibly TRBD1 (6 bases). CDR3 length equals 15 residues. The V gene's germline CDR1 is SGHRS and CDR2 YFSETQ. Trimming removed 0 bases from V and 2 bases from J, with 8 bases in between. CDR3 bases: TGCGCCAGCAGCTTGGCCGGACAGACTAATGAAAAACTGTTTTTT. Encoded protein: CASSLAGQTNEKLFF.

This clone was seen only once. V usage is TRBV7-8 and J usage is TRBJ1-6; D is possibly TRBD1 (5 bases). The germline V and J ends were trimmed by 2 bases and 5 bases, with 16 bases remaining between them. Germline V gene lookup returns CDR1 SGHVS and CDR2 FQNEAQ. The CDR3 runs to 17 residues. Here the CDR3 reads CASSLNAPGLNNSPLHF. CDR3 nucleotide sequence: TGTGCCAGCAGCTTAAACGCGCCAGGGCTTAATAATTCACCCCTCCACTTT.

This clone was picked up one time. This chain connects TRBV25-1 to TRBJ2-7, with a possible D match to TRBD2 (6 bases). The CDR3 consists of 14 residues. Germline V gene data show CDR1 as MGHDK and CDR2 as SYGVNS. V lost 4 bases and J 6 bases, leaving 16 bases between the germline ends. CDR3 sequence reads: CASSARDWKGEQYF. CDR3 nucleotide sequence: TGTGCCAGCAGTGCCCGGGACTGGAAGGGCGAGCAGTACTTC.

The V gene is TRBV28, the J gene TRBJ1-4; D is possibly TRBD1 (6 bases). This CDR3 spans 15 amino acids. Trimming took off 6 bases at V and 8 bases at J, with 19 bases between the two ends. Germline assignment: CDR1 MDHEN and CDR2 SYDVKM. CDR3 nucleotides: TGTGCCAGCAGCGCCTCGGGGGGCCCCTACGAAAAACTGTTTTTT. Translating gives CASSASGGPYEKLFF.

CDR3 residues: CASSLVGGGLGQPQHF. CDR3 bases: TGTGCCAGCAGCTTAGTGGGAGGGGGTTTGGGTCAGCCCCAGCATTTT. The chain links TRBV7-2 to TRBJ1-5, with D perhaps TRBD1 (6 bases). In germline, CDR1 is SGHTA, CDR2 FQGNSA. This CDR3 has 16 residues. Trimming left V 1 base short and J 6 bases short, with 16 bases between. Drawing the rest from reference TRBV7-2 and TRBJ1-5, the complete variable domain is GAGVSQSPSNKVTEKGKDVELRCDPISGHTALYWYRQSLGQGLEFLIYFQGNSAPDKSGLPSDRFSAERTGGSVSTLTIQRTQQEDSAVYLCASSLVGGGLGQPQHFGDGTRLSIL.

CDR3 loop: CASSPGTGGEQYF. The DNA for the CDR3 is TGTGCCAGCTCACCCGGGACAGGGGGCGAGCAGTACTTC. This chain uses TRBV18 with TRBJ2-7; 11 nucleotides agree with TRBD1. V was pared by 3 bases and J by 6 bases, with 1 base of the junction left unmatched. Germline CDR1 and CDR2: KGHSH and LQKENI. The CDR3 loop spans 13 amino acids.

J is TRBJ1-2 and V is TRBV5-1; D gene uncertain. Deletions cut 5 bases from V and 10 bases from J, with 12 bases between. Germline V gene data show CDR1 as SGHRS and CDR2 as YFSETQ. The CDR3 is made up of 11 amino acids. The CDR3 region has the DNA TGCGCCAGCAGGTCGGAGGACGCCTACACCTTC. This encodes CASRSEDAYTF.

The chain couples TRBV29-1 to TRBJ2-1; tentatively, D is TRBD1 (6 bases). Trimming removed 2 bases from V and 7 bases from J, with 15 bases in between. The CDR3 runs to 14 residues. Germline V CDR1 and CDR2: SQVTM, ANQGSEA. CDR3 region: CSVEYRVVVNEQFF. CDR3 DNA: TGCAGCGTTGAATACAGGGTAGTAGTAAATGAGCAGTTCTTC.

The chain links TRBV15 to TRBJ1-1; D unclear. Germline V gene data show CDR1 as LNHNV and CDR2 as YYDKDF (reference sequence). The CDR3 length is 15 residues. The V end lost 0 bases, the J end lost 0 bases, and 8 bases lay between the germline ends. CDR3: CATSRDHVVNTEAFF. CDR3 DNA: TGTGCCACCAGCAGAGACCATGTAGTGAACACTGAAGCTTTCTTT.

The gene calls are TRBV30 and TRBJ1-2; possibly TRBD1 for D (5 bases). Trimming removed 3 bases from V and 1 base from J, with 9 bases in between. CDR1 and CDR2 (germline): GTSNPN, SVGIG (reference sequence). This CDR3 region has 13 residues. The CDR3 coding sequence is TGTGCCTGGAGATACAGGAGTAACTATGGCTACACCTTC. Amino acids: CAWRYRSNYGYTF.

The V call is TRBV28, the J call TRBJ1-5; D ambiguous. The CDR3 has 14 residues. Germline CDR1 and CDR2: MDHEN and SYDVKM. Trimming left V 4 bases short and J 1 base short, with 8 bases between. The CDR3 nucleotides are TGTGCCAGCAGTTCCAGCAGGAGCAATCAGCCCCAGCATTTT. Translated, it gives CASSSSRSNQPQHF.

This clone appeared a single time. V is TRBV7-8 and J is TRBJ2-1, with 11 bases fitting TRBD2. The CDR3 is 14 amino acids. The ends lost 8 bases at V and 1 base at J; junction bases unmatched: 1. The germline gives CDR1 SGHVS, CDR2 FQNEAQ. The CDR3 nucleotides are TGTGCCAGCGGGACTAGCGGATCCTACAATGAGCAGTTCTTC. Translating it yields CASGTSGSYNEQFF.

The rearrangement joins TRBV7-8 to TRBJ2-3, with 9 bases lining up with TRBD2. The CDR3 has 15 amino acids. The V and J ends lost 6 bases and 5 bases, in that order; junction bases with no gene match: 9. Germline CDR1 SGHVS, CDR2 FQNEAQ. CDR3 in amino acids: CASRTLAGSQDTQYF. CDR3 nucleotide sequence: TGTGCCAGCAGGACACTAGCGGGTTCGCAAGATACGCAGTATTTT.

V gene TRBV25-1 combines with J gene TRBJ2-5; weak D call: TRBD1 (6 bases). The V gene lost 3 bases and the J gene lost 4 bases, with 12 bases spanning the gap. CDR1 and CDR2 (germline): MGHDK, SYGVNS. The CDR3 is 14 residues long. The CDR3 loop is CASSEGAGVETQYF. For the CDR3, the DNA is TGTGCCAGCAGTGAGGGGGCAGGGGTAGAGACCCAGTACTTC.

The chain combines TRBV19 with TRBJ1-1, with a weak D call TRBD1 (6 bases). V was trimmed by 6 bases and J by 7 bases, leaving 18 bases between them. CDR3 length: 14 amino acids. Germline CDR1 LNHDA, CDR2 SQIVND (reference sequence). CDR3 nucleotide sequence: TGTGCCAGTAGCCCTCTGATAGGCAGGGGTGAAGCTTTCTTT. Translation: CASSPLIGRGEAFF.

With regard to this clone: This sequence may be a read error, since a much larger clone differs from it by one base. The chain joins TRBV7-9 to TRBJ2-7, with D perhaps matching TRBD2 (6 bases). V was cut by 5 bases and J by 3 bases, with 8 bases left in between. Germline values: CDR1 SEHNR, CDR2 FQNEAQ (reference sequence). The CDR3 consists of 12 residues. CDR3 sequence: CASSTGLYEQYF. The CDR3 bases are TGTGCCAGCAGCACGGGACTCTACGAGCAGTACTTC.

CDR3 DNA: TGTGCCAGCAGCGGAGGAACAGGGGGAGATCAGCCCCAGCATTTT. This codes for CASSGGTGGDQPQHF. This rearrangement joins TRBV3-1 (or the pseudogene TRBV3-2) to TRBJ1-5, with TRBD1 identical over 8 bases. The germline V gene has CDR1 LGHDT and CDR2 YNNKEL (reference sequence). V dropped 5 bases and J dropped 5; count of bases not matched to a gene: 8. The CDR3 covers 15 residues.

The genes are TRBV4-2 and TRBJ2-7, with a tentative D call TRBD1 (5 bases). The V gene lost 0 bases and the J gene lost 9 bases, with 24 bases spanning the gap. In germline, CDR1 is LGHNA, CDR2 YNFKEQ. There are 17 residues in the CDR3. DNA for the CDR3: TGTGCCAGCAGCCAAGATCAAGGCTTAGGCCAGGGAAAAGGGCAGTACTTC. Its translation is CASSQDQGLGQGKGQYF.

This rearrangement joins TRBV5-1 to TRBJ1-1; D is unclear. Germline V lookup: CDR1 SGHRS, CDR2 YFSETQ. Trimming left V 5 bases short and J 1 base short, with 9 bases between. The CDR3 has 13 residues. CDR3 DNA: TGCGCCAGCAGTGAGCTGCCGAACACTGAAGCTTTCTTT. It is translated as CASSELPNTEAFF.

V and J are TRBV12-3 or TRBV12-4 and TRBJ1-1, with D hard to call. This CDR3 contains 13 residues. The V end was cut by 5 bases, the J end by 1 base, with 8 bases between. The CDR3 is CASSGNTNTEAFF. For the CDR3, the DNA is TGTGCCAGCAGTGGCAACACGAACACTGAAGCTTTCTTT.